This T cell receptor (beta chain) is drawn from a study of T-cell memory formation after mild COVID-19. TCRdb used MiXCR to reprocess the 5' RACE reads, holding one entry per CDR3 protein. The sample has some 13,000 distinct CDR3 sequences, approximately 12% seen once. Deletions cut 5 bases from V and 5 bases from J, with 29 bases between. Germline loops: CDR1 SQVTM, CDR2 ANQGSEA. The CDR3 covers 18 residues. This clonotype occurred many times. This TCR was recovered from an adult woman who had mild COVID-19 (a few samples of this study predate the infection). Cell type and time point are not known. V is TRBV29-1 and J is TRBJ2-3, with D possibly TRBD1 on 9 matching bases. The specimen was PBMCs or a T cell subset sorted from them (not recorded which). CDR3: CSVKGTGLREGHGDTQYF. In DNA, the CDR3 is TGCAGCGTTAAAGGGACAGGGCTTCGGGAGGGCCATGGAGATACGCAGTATTTT.